Listed below are T cell receptor beta chains from one sample, sequenced in a study of tumor-infiltrating lymphocytes in oesophageal squamous cell carcinoma. TCRdb re-derived calls from the PCR reads in MiXCR, one entry per CDR3 protein. The table lists 9,500 to 15,000 distinct CDR3 sequences, approximately 50% of them singletons, with under 55% in the top ten. Sequencing was done on a sample of esophageal tumor tissue. These receptors came from a female donor with esophageal squamous cell carcinoma. Each CDR3 is given with its conserved first and last residue. D genes are given only for firm matches. Rows give clone size only sometimes, using once, few, many, or a class for an expanded clone.

j_call	d_call	v_call	clone_size	cdr3_nt	cdr3_aa
TRBJ2-5	NA	TRBV7-2	once	TGTGCCAGCAGGCTACCCCCCAAAGAGACCCAGTACTTC	CASRLPPKETQYF
TRBJ2-1	NA	TRBV6-2/TRBV6-3	NA	TGTGCCAGCAGTGGGGCAGGGAGCTACAATGAGCAGTTCTTC	CASSGAGSYNEQFF
TRBJ2-1	TRBD2	TRBV7-9	NA	TGTGCCAGCAGCTTAGCGGCGCCGGGACGGGGAGGACTAGCGGGCTACAATGAGCAGTTCTTC	CASSLAAPGRGGLAGYNEQFF
TRBJ2-7	TRBD1	TRBV7-8	NA	TGTGCCAGCAGCCTCCCAGGGGGTTCAGGCGAGCAGTACTTC	CASSLPGGSGEQYF
TRBJ1-1	NA	TRBV7-2	NA	TGTGCCAGCAGCCTAACGACAAACACTGAAGCTTTCTTT	CASSLTTNTEAFF
TRBJ1-4	TRBD1	TRBV6-2/TRBV6-3	once	TGTGCCAGCAGTTCGGACAGGGGGCTCTTTAGCGAAAAACTGTTTTTT	CASSSDRGLFSEKLFF
TRBJ2-2	TRBD2	TRBV7-6	once	TGTGCCAGCAGCTTAGCTTCTAGCGGGCCAATTCACACCGGGGAGCTGTTTTTT	CASSLASSGPIHTGELFF
TRBJ2-1	TRBD2	TRBV7-2	NA	TGTGCCAGCAGCTTAAGGGGAGGGCATGAGCAGTTCTTC	CASSLRGGHEQFF
TRBJ2-7	TRBD2	TRBV7-3	NA	TGTGCCAGCAGCCAAGCGGGACTAGCGATTCGCTTCTCGTTGGTGGTAAGTCCCCACCGGCGGGAGTTCTTC	CASSQAGLAIRFSLVVSPHRREFF
TRBJ1-2	TRBD1	TRBV7-2	medium-sized	TGTGCCAGCAGCTCTCGAACCGGGACAGGGTTGGAAGGCTATGGCTACACCTTC	CASSSRTGTGLEGYGYTF
TRBJ1-5	TRBD1	TRBV7-2	once	TGTGCCAGCAGACGGACAGGGCATCAGCCCCAGCATTTT	CASRRTGHQPQHF
TRBJ2-6	NA	TRBV7-3	NA	TGTGCCAGCAGCTTAGGCACAGCTGGGGCCAACGTCCTGACTTTC	CASSLGTAGANVLTF
TRBJ1-4	NA	TRBV18	NA	TGTGCCAGCTCACCACGGAGCTCCCCTAATGAAAAACTGTTTTTT	CASSPRSSPNEKLFF
TRBJ2-3	TRBD1	TRBV11-2	NA	TGTGCCAGCAGCTTCCGCGGTGGACAGGGAAGCACAGATACGCAGTATTTT	CASSFRGGQGSTDTQYF
TRBJ2-7	NA	TRBV7-9	few	TGTGCCAGCAGCTTTCACGGTCCCTCCTACGAGCAGTACTTC	CASSFHGPSYEQYF
TRBJ1-2	NA	TRBV7-9	NA	TGTGCCAGCAGCTTATTACAGCTTGGGTATGGCTACACCTTC	CASSLLQLGYGYTF
TRBJ2-2	TRBD1	TRBV7-2	once	TGTGCCAGCAGTCCCCGACAGGGGGTAATAGTGGGGACCGGGGAGCTGTTTTTT	CASSPRQGVIVGTGELFF
TRBJ2-3	NA	TRBV5-1	many	TGCGCCAGCAGCTCGGGATTGGGGGGCACAGATACGCAGTATTTT	CASSSGLGGTDTQYF
TRBJ2-3	TRBD2	TRBV7-3	many	TGTGCCAGCAGCTTAACCCCGGGAGGGTTGACAGATACGCAGTATTTT	CASSLTPGGLTDTQYF
TRBJ2-1	NA	TRBV7-2	NA	TGTGCCAGCAGCCCCGCCAATGAGCAGTTCTTC	CASSPANEQFF
TRBJ2-1	NA	TRBV7-4	NA	TGTGCCAGCAGCTCGATAGGACACACCACCTACAATGAGCAGTTCTTC	CASSSIGHTTYNEQFF
TRBJ1-2	NA	TRBV7-2	NA	TGTGCCAGCAGCTTAGCGGCAGGGAGCTATGGCTACACCTTC	CASSLAAGSYGYTF
TRBJ2-1	TRBD2	TRBV7-3	few	TGTGCCAGCAGCCTAAGCGGGAGGTATAAGGATGAGCAGTTCTTC	CASSLSGRYKDEQFF
TRBJ2-3	TRBD1	TRBV6-8	NA	TGTGCCAGCAGGGTCCGGGACAGGAACACAGATACGCAGTATTTT	CASRVRDRNTDTQYF
TRBJ1-1	NA	TRBV28	NA	TGTGCCAGCCGTTCCCTCTTTGAAGCTTTCTTT	CASRSLFEAFF
TRBJ2-2	TRBD1	TRBV7-6	NA	TGTGCCAGCAGCTTAAGGGCTCCGACAGGGGGCACCGGGGAGCTGTTTTTT	CASSLRAPTGGTGELFF
TRBJ2-1	NA	TRBV7-3	NA	TGTGCCAGCAGCTCGGCCCCGAGCTCCTACAATGAGCAGTTCTTC	CASSSAPSSYNEQFF
TRBJ2-3	NA	TRBV6-8	NA	TGTGCCAGCAGTTACTCGGATACAGAAACGCAGTATTTT	CASSYSDTETQYF
TRBJ1-1	TRBD1	TRBV27	medium-sized	TGTGCCAGCAGTTTTCACCGAACAGGGGAGGGTGAAGCTTTCTTT	CASSFHRTGEGEAFF
TRBJ2-7	NA	TRBV11-3	many	TGTGCCAGCAGCTTTGGACCTACTACGGCGCAGTACTTC	CASSFGPTTAQYF
TRBJ1-5	TRBD1	TRBV6-9	many	TGTGCCCAAAAGGGACAGGGGGCAATGGGGTCTCAGCCCCAGCATTTT	CAQKGQGAMGSQPQHF
TRBJ2-5	NA	TRBV7-6	NA	TGTGCTAGCAGCTTAGGGTTCGGGAAGGGGGAGACCCAGTACTTC	CASSLGFGKGETQYF
TRBJ2-3	NA	TRBV7-3	NA	TGTGCCAGCAGCTTAGTCGGGGATACGCAGTATTTT	CASSLVGDTQYF
TRBJ2-7	NA	TRBV7-8	few	TGTGCCAGCAGGCCAACACAGGGACTCTACGAGCAGTACTTC	CASRPTQGLYEQYF
TRBJ2-1	NA	TRBV7-2	NA	TGTGCCAGCAGCCCCATGGGGGCCTACAATGAGCAGTTCTTC	CASSPMGAYNEQFF
TRBJ2-7	TRBD2	TRBV7-3	NA	TGTGCCAGCAGCTTTTTTGGCGGGGGCTCCTACGAGCAGTACTTC	CASSFFGGGSYEQYF
TRBJ2-7	TRBD1	TRBV27	NA	TGTGCCAGCGGACTCCGGGACAGGATTGTCTACGAGCAGTACTTC	CASGLRDRIVYEQYF
TRBJ2-3	TRBD1	TRBV25-1	many	TGTGCCAACCGAGACAGGGACAACACAGATACGCAGTATTTT	CANRDRDNTDTQYF
TRBJ2-2	TRBD2	TRBV7-8	NA	TGTGCCAGCAGCTTCGCCGGGACTAGCGGGGGGGATCAGCTGTTTTTT	CASSFAGTSGGDQLFF
TRBJ1-6	NA	TRBV7-8	few	TGTGCCAGCAGCTTCATTCTGACTAGCGGGAGGGCCAACGAGCAGTACTTT	CASSFILTSGRANEQYF
TRBJ2-2	NA	TRBV7-2	NA	TGTGCCAGCAGCATAACGGACAGAGAGAACACCGGGGAGCTGTTTTTT	CASSITDRENTGELFF
TRBJ2-1	NA	TRBV7-2	few	TGTGCCAGCAGCTTAGATCTTAGCTCCTACAATGAGCAGTTCTTC	CASSLDLSSYNEQFF
TRBJ1-5	NA	TRBV5-4	NA	TGTGCCAGCAGCTTGGGCGGCGGGCAAAATCAGCCCCAGCATTTT	CASSLGGGQNQPQHF
TRBJ1-2	TRBD1	TRBV6-6	NA	TGTGCCAGCACTTCAAGACAGGGTGGCTACACCTTC	CASTSRQGGYTF
TRBJ1-5	NA	TRBV5-4	NA	TGTGCCAGCAGCTTGTGGTCCACTGAACAGCCCCAGCATTTT	CASSLWSTEQPQHF
TRBJ2-5	NA	TRBV7-6	NA	TGTGCCAGCAGCAAGCGGGCCGGCCAAGAGACCCAGTACTTC	CASSKRAGQETQYF
TRBJ2-5	TRBD2	TRBV7-6	NA	TGTGCCAGCAGCCCCAGCGGGGGGGGAGAGACCCAGTACTTC	CASSPSGGGETQYF
TRBJ2-7	NA	TRBV11-2	NA	TGTGCCAGCAGCTTAGGTGTGAGCGGCAATGAGCAGTACTTC	CASSLGVSGNEQYF
TRBJ1-5	NA	TRBV12-3/TRBV12-4	NA	TGTGCCAGCAGTTTAGCCACTGGGCCTCAAGGTAGTCAGCCCCAGCATTTT	CASSLATGPQGSQPQHF
TRBJ2-7	NA	TRBV7-2	NA	TGTGCCAGCAGCTTGGGCCGCATCTACGAGCAGTACTTC	CASSLGRIYEQYF
TRBJ2-5	NA	TRBV7-8	NA	TGTGCCAGCAGCGTCAGGCGGGATCAAGAGACCCAGTACTTC	CASSVRRDQETQYF
TRBJ2-5	TRBD1	TRBV7-9	few	TGTGCCAGCATCTCGACAGGGGGCAATGAGCAGTACTTC	CASISTGGNEQYF
TRBJ2-1	TRBD2	TRBV6-8	NA	TGTGCCAGCAGTTACTCCGCGACTAGCGGCTCCTACGAGCAGTTCTTC	CASSYSATSGSYEQFF
TRBJ2-1	TRBD2	TRBV7-2	NA	TGTGCCAGCAGCCGCGGGGGGAGGTCCTACGAGCAGTTCTTC	CASSRGGRSYEQFF